The table lists the clone carrying this TCR beta chain with a count of one. The antigen remains undetermined. The data belong to a study of chemoradiotherapy in HPV16-positive cancers. Study findings and constraints: Candidate HPV-specific clones and E7-related TCR motifs grew in tumor during treatment.

Trimming stripped 5 bases from V and 4 bases from J, with 12 bases between. CDR3 length: 14 amino acids. Per the germline V gene, CDR1 is MNHNY and CDR2 is SVGAGI (reference sequence). Method: immunoSEQ multiplex PCR; TCRdb's copy keeps in-frame clones and lacks some. The sample yields fewer than 3,500 clones, 77% seen once. This sequence was found in a human donor with HPV-associated anogenital cancer. J is TRBJ1-3 and V is TRBV6-6, with D tentatively TRBD1 (6 bases). The source was tumor tissue, collected from a patient who underwent chemoradiotherapy. In nucleotides, the CDR3 is TGTGCCAGCAGTACCGGGACACCAGGAAACACCATATATTTT. This codes for CASSTGTPGNTIYF.